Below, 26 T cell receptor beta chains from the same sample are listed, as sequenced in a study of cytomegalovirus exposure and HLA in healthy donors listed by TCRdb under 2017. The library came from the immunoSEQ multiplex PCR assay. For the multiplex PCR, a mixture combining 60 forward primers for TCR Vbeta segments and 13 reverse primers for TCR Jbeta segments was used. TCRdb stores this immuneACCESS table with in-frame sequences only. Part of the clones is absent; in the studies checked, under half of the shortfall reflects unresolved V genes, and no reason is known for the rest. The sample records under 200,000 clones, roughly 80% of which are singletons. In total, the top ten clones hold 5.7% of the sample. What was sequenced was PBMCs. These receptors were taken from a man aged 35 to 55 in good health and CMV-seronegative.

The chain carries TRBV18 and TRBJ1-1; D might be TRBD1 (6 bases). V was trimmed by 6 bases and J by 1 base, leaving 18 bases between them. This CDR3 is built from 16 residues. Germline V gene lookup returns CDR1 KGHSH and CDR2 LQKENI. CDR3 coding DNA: TGTGCCAGCTCGCGGTCCCAGGGGTCTCGGAACACTGAAGCTTTCTTT. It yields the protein CASSRSQGSRNTEAFF.

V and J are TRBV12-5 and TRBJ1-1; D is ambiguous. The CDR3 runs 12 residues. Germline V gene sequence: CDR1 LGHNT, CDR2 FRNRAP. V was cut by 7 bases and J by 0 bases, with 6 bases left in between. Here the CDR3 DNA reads TGTGCTAGTGCCCTAATGAACACTGAAGCTTTCTTT. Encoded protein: CASALMNTEAFF.

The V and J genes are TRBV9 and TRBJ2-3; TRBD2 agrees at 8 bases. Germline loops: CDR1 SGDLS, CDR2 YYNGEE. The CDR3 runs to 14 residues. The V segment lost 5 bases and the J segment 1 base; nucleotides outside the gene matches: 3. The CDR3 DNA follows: TGTGCCAGCAGGCGGGAGGAGGGCACAGATACGCAGTATTTT. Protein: CASRREEGTDTQYF.

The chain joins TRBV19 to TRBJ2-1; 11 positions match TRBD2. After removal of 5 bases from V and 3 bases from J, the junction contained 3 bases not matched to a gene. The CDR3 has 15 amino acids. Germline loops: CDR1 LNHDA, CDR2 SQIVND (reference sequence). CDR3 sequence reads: CASSSSGGIYNEQFF. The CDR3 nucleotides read TGTGCCAGTAGTTCTAGCGGGGGGATCTACAATGAGCAGTTCTTC.

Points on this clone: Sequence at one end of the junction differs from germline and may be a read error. The CDR3, as DNA: TGTGCCAGCAGTTTATCGCTGCGACAGGATCACTCTGGGGCCGACGTCCTGACTTTC. Translating gives CASSLSLRQDHSGADVLTF. J is TRBJ2-6 and V is TRBV28, with D possibly matching TRBD1 (6 bases). The germline V gene encodes CDR1 MDHEN and CDR2 SYDVKM. The CDR3 sequence is 19 residues long.

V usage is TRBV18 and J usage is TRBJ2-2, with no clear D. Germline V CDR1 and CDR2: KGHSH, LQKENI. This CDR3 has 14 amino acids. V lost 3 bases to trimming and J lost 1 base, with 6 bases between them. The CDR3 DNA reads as TGTGCCAGCTCACCTGGCGGGAACACCGGGGAGCTGTTTTTT. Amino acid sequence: CASSPGGNTGELFF.

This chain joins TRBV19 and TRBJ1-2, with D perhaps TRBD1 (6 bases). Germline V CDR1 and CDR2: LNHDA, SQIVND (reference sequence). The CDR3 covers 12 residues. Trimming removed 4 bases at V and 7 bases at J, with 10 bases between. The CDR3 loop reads CASSTMDSGYTF. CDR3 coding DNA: TGTGCCAGTAGTACAATGGACAGTGGCTACACCTTC.

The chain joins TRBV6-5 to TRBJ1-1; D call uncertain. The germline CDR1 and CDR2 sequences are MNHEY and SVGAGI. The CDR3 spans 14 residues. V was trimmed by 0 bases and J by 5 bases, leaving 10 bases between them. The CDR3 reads CASSYSRGRTEAFF. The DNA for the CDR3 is TGTGCCAGCAGTTACTCACGCGGCAGAACTGAAGCTTTCTTT.

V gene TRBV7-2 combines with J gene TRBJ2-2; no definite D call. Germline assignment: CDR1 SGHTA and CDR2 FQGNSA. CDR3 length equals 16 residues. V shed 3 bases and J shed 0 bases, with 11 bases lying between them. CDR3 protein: CASSLLQAPNTGELFF. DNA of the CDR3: TGTGCCAGCAGCTTGTTGCAGGCCCCGAACACCGGGGAGCTGTTTTTT.

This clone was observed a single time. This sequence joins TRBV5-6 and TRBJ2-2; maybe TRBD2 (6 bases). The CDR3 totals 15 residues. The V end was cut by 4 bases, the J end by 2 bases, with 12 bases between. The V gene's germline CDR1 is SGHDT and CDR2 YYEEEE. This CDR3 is CASSGGTVNTGELFF. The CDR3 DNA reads TGTGCCAGCAGCGGAGGGACGGTTAACACCGGGGAGCTGTTTTTT.

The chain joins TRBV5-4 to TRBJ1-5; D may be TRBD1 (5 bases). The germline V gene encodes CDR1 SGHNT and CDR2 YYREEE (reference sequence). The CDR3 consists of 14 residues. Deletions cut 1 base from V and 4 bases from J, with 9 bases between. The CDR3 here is CASSLSGTNQPQHF. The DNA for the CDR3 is TGTGCCAGCAGCTTGAGTGGGACTAATCAGCCCCAGCATTTT. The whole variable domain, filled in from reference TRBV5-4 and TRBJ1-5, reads ETGVTQSPTHLIKTRGQQVTLRCSSQSGHNTVSWYQQALGQGPQFIFQYYREEENGRGNFPPRFSGLQFPNYSSELNVNALELDDSALYLCASSLSGTNQPQHFGDGTRLSIL.

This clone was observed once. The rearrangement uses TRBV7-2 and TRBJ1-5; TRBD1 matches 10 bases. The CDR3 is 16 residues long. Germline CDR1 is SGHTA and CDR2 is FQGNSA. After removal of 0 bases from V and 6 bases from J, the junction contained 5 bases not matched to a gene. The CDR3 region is CASSLAPGQGSQPQHF. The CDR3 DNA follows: TGTGCCAGCAGCTTAGCGCCGGGACAGGGGTCTCAGCCCCAGCATTTT.

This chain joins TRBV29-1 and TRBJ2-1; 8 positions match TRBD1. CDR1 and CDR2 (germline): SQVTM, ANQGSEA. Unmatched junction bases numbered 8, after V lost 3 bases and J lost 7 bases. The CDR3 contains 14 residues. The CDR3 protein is CSVDRGTGGNEQFF. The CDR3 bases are TGCAGCGTTGATAGAGGGACAGGCGGGAATGAGCAGTTCTTC.

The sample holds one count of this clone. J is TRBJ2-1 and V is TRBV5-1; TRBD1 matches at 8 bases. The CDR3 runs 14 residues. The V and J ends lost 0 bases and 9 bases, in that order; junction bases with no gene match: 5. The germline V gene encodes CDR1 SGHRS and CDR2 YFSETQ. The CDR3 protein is CASSLVQGASEQFF. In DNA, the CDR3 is TGCGCCAGCAGCTTGGTCCAGGGGGCTAGTGAGCAGTTCTTC.

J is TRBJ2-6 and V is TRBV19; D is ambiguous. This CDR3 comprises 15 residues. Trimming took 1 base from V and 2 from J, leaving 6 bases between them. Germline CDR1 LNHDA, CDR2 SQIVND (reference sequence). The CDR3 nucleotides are TGTGCCAGTAGTATAGCATCCCCTGGGGCCAACGTCCTGACTTTC. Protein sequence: CASSIASPGANVLTF.

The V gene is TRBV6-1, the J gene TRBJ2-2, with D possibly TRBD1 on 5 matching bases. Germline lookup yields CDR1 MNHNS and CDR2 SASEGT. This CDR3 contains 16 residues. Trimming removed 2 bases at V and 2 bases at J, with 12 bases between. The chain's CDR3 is CASSEYPGINTGELFF. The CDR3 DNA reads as TGTGCCAGCAGTGAATATCCAGGGATCAACACCGGGGAGCTGTTTTTT.

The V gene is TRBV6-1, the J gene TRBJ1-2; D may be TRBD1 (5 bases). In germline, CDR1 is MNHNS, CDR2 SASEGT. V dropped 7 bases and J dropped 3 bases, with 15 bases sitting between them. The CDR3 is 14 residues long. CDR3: CASTPRGEDYGYTF. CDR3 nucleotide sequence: TGTGCCAGCACCCCTAGAGGGGAGGACTATGGCTACACCTTC.

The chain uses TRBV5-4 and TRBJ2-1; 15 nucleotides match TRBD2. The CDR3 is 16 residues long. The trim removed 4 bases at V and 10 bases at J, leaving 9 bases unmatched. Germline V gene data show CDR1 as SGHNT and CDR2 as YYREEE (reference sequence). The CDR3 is CASSPGLAGGGREQFF. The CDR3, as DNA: TGTGCCAGCAGCCCAGGACTAGCGGGGGGGGGCAGGGAGCAGTTCTTC.

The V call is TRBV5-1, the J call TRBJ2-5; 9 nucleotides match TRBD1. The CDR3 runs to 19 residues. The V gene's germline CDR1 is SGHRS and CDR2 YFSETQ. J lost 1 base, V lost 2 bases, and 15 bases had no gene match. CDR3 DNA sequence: TGCGCCAGCAGCTTTTCGACCGGGACAGGGAGTGGGGGCCAAGAGACCCAGTACTTC. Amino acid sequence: CASSFSTGTGSGGQETQYF.

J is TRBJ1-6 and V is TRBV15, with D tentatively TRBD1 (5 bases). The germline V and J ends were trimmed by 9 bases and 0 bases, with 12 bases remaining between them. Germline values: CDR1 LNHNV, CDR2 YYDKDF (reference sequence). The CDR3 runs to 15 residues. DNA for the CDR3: TGTGCCACTGAGGGGAGGAGCTCCTATAATTCACCCCTCCACTTT. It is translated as CATEGRSSYNSPLHF.

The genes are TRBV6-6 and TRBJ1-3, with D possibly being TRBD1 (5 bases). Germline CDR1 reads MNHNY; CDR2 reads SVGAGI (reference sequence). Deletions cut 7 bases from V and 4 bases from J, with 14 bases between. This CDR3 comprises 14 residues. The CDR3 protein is CASTLQGSGNTIYF. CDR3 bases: TGTGCCAGCACCCTTCAGGGTTCAGGAAACACCATATATTTT.

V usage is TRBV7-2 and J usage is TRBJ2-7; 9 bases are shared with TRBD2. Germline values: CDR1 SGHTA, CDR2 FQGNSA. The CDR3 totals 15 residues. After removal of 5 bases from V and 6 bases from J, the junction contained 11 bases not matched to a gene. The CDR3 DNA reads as TGTGCCAGCAGCCCGGTTGGGCGGGGGGGCCCCGAGCAGTACTTC. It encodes CASSPVGRGGPEQYF.

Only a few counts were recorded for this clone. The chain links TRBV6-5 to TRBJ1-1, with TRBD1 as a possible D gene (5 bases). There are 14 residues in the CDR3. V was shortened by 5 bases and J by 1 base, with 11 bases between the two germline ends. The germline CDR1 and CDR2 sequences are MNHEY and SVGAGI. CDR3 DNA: TGTGCCAGCAGTCCACAGGATAGGAACACTGAAGCTTTCTTT. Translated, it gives CASSPQDRNTEAFF.

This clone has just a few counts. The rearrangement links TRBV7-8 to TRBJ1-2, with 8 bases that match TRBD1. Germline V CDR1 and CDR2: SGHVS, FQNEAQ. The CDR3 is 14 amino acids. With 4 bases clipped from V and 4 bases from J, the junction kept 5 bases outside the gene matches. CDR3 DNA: TGTGCCAGCAGCTCGACAGGGGTGGGCTATGGCTACACCTTC. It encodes CASSSTGVGYGYTF.

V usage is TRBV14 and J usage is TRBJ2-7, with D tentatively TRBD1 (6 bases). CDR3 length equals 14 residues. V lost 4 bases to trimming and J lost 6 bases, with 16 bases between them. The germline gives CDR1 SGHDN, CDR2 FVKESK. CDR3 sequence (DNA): TGTGCCAGCAGCCGACTACAGGGTTATCTCGAGCAGTACTTC. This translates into CASSRLQGYLEQYF.

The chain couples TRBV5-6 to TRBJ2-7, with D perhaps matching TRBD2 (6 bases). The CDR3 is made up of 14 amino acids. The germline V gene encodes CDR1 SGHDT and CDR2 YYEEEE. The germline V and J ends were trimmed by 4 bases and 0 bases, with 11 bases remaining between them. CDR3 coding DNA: TGTGCCAGCAGCACAGGACTAAGCTCCTACGAGCAGTACTTC. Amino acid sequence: CASSTGLSSYEQYF.